This T cell receptor (beta chain) appears in the sequencing data of a study of cytomegalovirus exposure and HLA in healthy donors. The PCR used 60 Vbeta and 13 Jbeta primers. Produced via immunoSEQ multiplex PCR; TCRdb's table is partial and in-frame only. The sample carries around 150,000 clones, 80% to 85% recorded once. Germline CDR1 reads MNHEY; CDR2 reads SVGAGI. This CDR3 is built from 12 residues. V lost 6 bases and J 5 bases, leaving 11 bases between the germline ends. This chain joins TRBV6-5 and TRBJ2-7; D possibly corresponds to TRBD2 (5 bases). The sample comprised PBMCs. This clonotype was sampled from a male donor in good health and CMV-seronegative. The CDR3 spells CASSPTGDEQYF. Written as DNA, the CDR3 is TGTGCCAGCAGCCCCACCGGGGACGAGCAGTACTTC.